Each of the 27 T cell receptor beta chains below was sequenced from the same sample in a study of cytomegalovirus exposure and HLA in healthy donors. The PCR contained 60 Vbeta and 13 Jbeta primers. Clones were sequenced by immunoSEQ multiplex PCR, and TCRdb holds only the in-frame ones, with some missing. The profile covers approximately 6,700 clones, with roughly half appearing a single time and about 5.6% taken by the ten largest. The sequenced sample was PBMCs. These receptors came from a man younger than 40 in good health and CMV-seropositive.

The V and J genes are TRBV6-5 and TRBJ1-5; TRBD1 matches at 7 bases. Germline-derived CDR1 and CDR2 are MNHEY and SVGAGI. CDR3 length: 15 residues. V dropped 4 bases and J dropped 7; count of bases not matched to a gene: 10. The CDR3 region is CASSSKGAGHQPQHF. The DNA for the CDR3 is TGTGCCAGCAGTTCGAAGGGGGCTGGGCACCAGCCCCAGCATTTT.

This chain links TRBV4-3 with TRBJ2-1; TRBD2 might be the D (5 bases). The CDR3 is 15 residues long. Germline CDR1 is LGHNA and CDR2 is YSLEER. V lost 2 bases and J 7 bases, leaving 15 bases between the germline ends. CDR3: CASSQTGLTGNEQFF. The CDR3 nucleotides are TGCGCCAGCAGCCAAACCGGGCTCACGGGGAATGAGCAGTTCTTC.

This chain links TRBV6-5 with TRBJ1-1; 7 bases fit TRBD1. V was clipped by 0 bases and J by 0 bases; unmatched bases: 1. The CDR3 runs 15 residues. Germline CDR1 reads MNHEY; CDR2 reads SVGAGI. This chain's CDR3 is CASSYSGQVNTEAFF. The CDR3 DNA reads TGTGCCAGCAGTTACTCAGGACAGGTGAACACTGAAGCTTTCTTT.

This chain connects TRBV6-5 to TRBJ1-1, with TRBD1 as a possible D gene (6 bases). The V end lost 6 bases, the J end lost 1 base, and 6 bases lay between the germline ends. Germline V lookup: CDR1 MNHEY, CDR2 SVGAGI. The CDR3 consists of 12 residues. Here the CDR3 reads CASRTGNTEAFF. CDR3 bases: TGTGCCAGCAGGACAGGGAACACTGAAGCTTTCTTT.

The chain is built from TRBV25-1 and TRBJ2-5, with TRBD2 matching over 7 bases. The CDR3 is made up of 14 amino acids. The ends lost 3 bases at V and 0 bases at J; junction bases unmatched: 1. Germline CDR1 MGHDK, CDR2 SYGVNS. CDR3 sequence reads: CASSEGGHQETQYF. The CDR3 bases are TGTGCCAGCAGTGAGGGAGGGCACCAAGAGACCCAGTACTTC.

This clone was picked up a small number of times. The chain has TRBV7-2 and TRBJ1-5; D is possibly TRBD1 (5 bases). The V and J ends lost 5 bases and 6 bases respectively, with 8 bases between them. Germline-derived CDR1 and CDR2 are SGHTA and FQGNSA. The CDR3 has 12 amino acids. CDR3 protein: CASSGASQPQHF. The CDR3 nucleotides are TGTGCCAGCAGCGGGGCTAGTCAGCCCCAGCATTTT.

This clone was counted a few times. This chain joins TRBV13 and TRBJ2-1; a possible D gene is TRBD2 (5 bases). Germline values: CDR1 PRHDT, CDR2 FYEKMQ (reference sequence). V was clipped by 5 bases and J by 3 bases, with 8 bases between them. The CDR3 length is 13 residues. CDR3 sequence reads: CASSQDYYNEQFF. CDR3 DNA sequence: TGTGCCAGCAGCCAAGACTACTACAATGAGCAGTTCTTC.

This clone was recorded a few times. In DNA, the CDR3 is TGTGCCAGCAGCTTCATCCTGGCAGTGGACATTCAGTACTTC. It yields the protein CASSFILAVDIQYF. The rearrangement joins TRBV11-2 to TRBJ2-4, with D unclear. With 3 bases removed from V and 8 bases from J, the gap between germline ends came to 14 bases. This CDR3 has 14 amino acids. Germline CDR1 is SGHAT and CDR2 is FQNNGV.

The chain combines TRBV7-9 with TRBJ1-5, with D possibly being TRBD1 (5 bases). Trimming shortened V by 1 base and J by 6 bases, and 10 bases separated the two germline ends. The CDR3 runs to 14 residues. The germline CDR1 and CDR2 sequences are SEHNR and FQNEAQ (reference sequence). CDR3 residues: CASSLGGGGQPQHF. Here the CDR3 DNA reads TGTGCCAGCAGCTTAGGGGGGGGTGGTCAGCCCCAGCATTTT.

This chain joins TRBV7-2 and TRBJ2-7; the D is unclear. Germline CDR1 is SGHTA and CDR2 is FQGNSA. With 2 bases removed from V and 3 bases from J, the gap between germline ends came to 8 bases. CDR3 length equals 13 residues. The CDR3 sequence is CASSLNSRYEQYV. The CDR3, as DNA: TGTGCCAGCAGCTTAAATAGCCGCTACGAGCAGTACGTC.

This clone was counted a few times. This chain links TRBV13 with TRBJ1-2, with D tentatively TRBD1 (5 bases). The V gene lost 3 bases and the J gene lost 2 bases, with 10 bases spanning the gap. There are 14 residues in the CDR3. The germline CDR1 and CDR2 sequences are PRHDT and FYEKMQ (reference sequence). CDR3 region: CASSLRGGNYGYTF. The CDR3 DNA sequence: TGTGCCAGCAGCTTGCGGGGGGGGAACTATGGCTACACCTTC. Together with reference TRBV13 and TRBJ1-2, the CDR3 gives the full variable domain: AAGVIQSPRHLIKEKRETATLKCYPIPRHDTVYWYQQGPGQDPQFLISFYEKMQSDKGSIPDRFSAQQFSDYHSELNMSSLELGDSALYFCASSLRGGNYGYTFGSGTRLTVV.

The CDR3 here is CASSDSTDTQYF. CDR3 sequence (DNA): TGTGCCTCCTCAGACTCCACAGATACGCAGTATTTT. This sequence joins TRBV30 and TRBJ2-3; no clear D gene. CDR3 length: 12 amino acids. V dropped 7 bases and J dropped 2 bases, with 10 bases sitting between them. Germline assignment: CDR1 GTSNPN and CDR2 SVGIG (reference sequence).

The chain has TRBV4-3 and TRBJ1-1, with 7 bases that match TRBD1. Per the germline V gene, CDR1 is LGHNA and CDR2 is YSLEER. The CDR3 is made up of 15 amino acids. Losses at the gene ends were 1 base for V and 7 bases for J; bases not matched to a gene: 9. The CDR3 loop is CASSQGGTDLFEAFF. CDR3 nucleotide sequence: TGCGCCAGCAGCCAAGGAGGGACAGACCTCTTTGAAGCTTTCTTT.

There are a few counts of this clone. V and J are TRBV11-1 and TRBJ1-2; weak D call: TRBD1 (6 bases). V lost 5 bases and J 0 bases, leaving 10 bases between the germline ends. CDR1 is SGHAT and CDR2 is FQDESV in the germline V gene (reference sequence). CDR3 length equals 14 residues. The chain's CDR3 is CASSVGDTNYGYTF. In DNA, the CDR3 is TGTGCCAGCAGCGTGGGGGACACTAACTATGGCTACACCTTC.

The genes are TRBV27 and TRBJ1-1; no clear D gene. The CDR3 extends over 13 amino acids. Germline V gene sequence: CDR1 MNHEY, CDR2 SMNVEV (reference sequence). Trimming left V 2 bases short and J 0 bases short, with 4 bases between. The CDR3 reads CASSLGMNTEAFF. The CDR3 DNA reads as TGTGCCAGCAGTTTAGGCATGAACACTGAAGCTTTCTTT.

The chain couples TRBV9 to TRBJ2-5; D might be TRBD1 (6 bases). V was trimmed by 4 bases and J by 4 bases, leaving 8 bases between them. Germline V gives CDR1 SGDLS, CDR2 YYNGEE. The CDR3 sequence is 12 residues long. The DNA of the CDR3 is TGTGCCAGCAGCAGCAGGGGAGAGACCCAGTACTTC. Protein product: CASSSRGETQYF. The full variable domain, in which reference TRBV9 and TRBJ2-5 provide the parts outside the CDR3, is DSGVTQTPKHLITATGQRVTLRCSPRSGDLSVYWYQQSLDQGLQFLIQYYNGEERAKGNILERFSAQQFPDLHSELNLSSLELGDSALYFCASSSRGETQYFGPGTRLLVL.

This clone was observed a handful of times. The chain uses TRBV29-1 and TRBJ1-6, with 8 positions matching TRBD1. There are 16 residues in the CDR3. The trim removed 2 bases at V and 6 bases at J, leaving 9 bases unmatched. The germline V gene has CDR1 SQVTM and CDR2 ANQGSEA. CDR3 in DNA: TGCAGCGTTGAAAGGACAGGGACCCTGGGTAATTCACCCCTCCACTTT. It yields the protein CSVERTGTLGNSPLHF.

DNA of the CDR3: TGCGCCAGCAGTTCTCCGGGACTAGCGGGCTACGAGCAGTACTTC. It translates to CASSSPGLAGYEQYF. The chain is built from TRBV10-1 and TRBJ2-7; 12 nucleotides match TRBD2. The V gene's germline CDR1 is WNHNN and CDR2 SYGVQD (reference sequence). V trimming: 5 bases; J trimming: 3 bases; junction bases outside the gene matches: 5. CDR3 length equals 15 residues.

J is TRBJ2-2 and V is TRBV6-4; TRBD1 might be the D (6 bases). Germline assignment: CDR1 MRHNA and CDR2 SNTAGT. V lost 2 bases to trimming and J lost 5 bases, with 9 bases between them. This CDR3 has 14 residues. The CDR3 DNA sequence: TGTGCCAGCAGTGACAAGGGGGAGACCGGGGAGCTGTTTTTT. Protein product: CASSDKGETGELFF.

The chain recombines TRBV15 with TRBJ1-5; 7 bases match TRBD1. Germline CDR1 reads LNHNV; CDR2 reads YYDKDF (reference sequence). This CDR3 has 15 amino acids. With V trimmed by 6 bases and J by 2 bases, 7 bases remained unmatched. This CDR3 reads CATREGGGRNQPQHF. The CDR3 DNA follows: TGTGCCACCAGGGAAGGAGGGGGCCGCAATCAGCCCCAGCATTTT.

This clone appeared a few times. The chain carries TRBV25-1 and TRBJ2-3, with TRBD2 matching over 8 bases. The CDR3 runs to 18 residues. Trimming removed 1 base from V and 3 bases from J; junction bases left unmatched: 12. The germline gives CDR1 MGHDK, CDR2 SYGVNS. Written as DNA, the CDR3 is TGTGCCAGCAGTGAATCAAGTGGGGCTAGCGGGTCGACAGATACGCAGTATTTT. This codes for CASSESSGASGSTDTQYF.

This clone was detected a few times. The chain has TRBV4-3 and TRBJ1-4; D is perhaps TRBD1 (6 bases). V lost 2 bases and J 5 bases, leaving 12 bases between the germline ends. This CDR3 comprises 15 residues. Germline V gene sequence: CDR1 LGHNA, CDR2 YSLEER. For the CDR3, the DNA is TGCGCCAGCAGCCAAAGCGACAGGCGAAATGAAAAACTGTTTTTT. Translation gives CASSQSDRRNEKLFF.

V is TRBV29-1 and J is TRBJ2-2; perhaps TRBD1 as D (5 bases). Germline V gene lookup returns CDR1 SQVTM and CDR2 ANQGSEA. The V end was cut by 6 bases, the J end by 1 base, with 6 bases between. This CDR3 comprises 12 residues. The CDR3 DNA reads as TGCAGCGTACAGGAGAACACCGGGGAGCTGTTTTTT. This translates into CSVQENTGELFF.

A single count supports this clone. J is TRBJ1-4 and V is TRBV9; TRBD1 is a possible D gene (6 bases). CDR1 and CDR2 (germline): SGDLS, YYNGEE. The CDR3 is 14 amino acids. V was clipped by 1 base and J by 4 bases, with 8 bases between them. The CDR3 DNA follows: TGTGCCAGCAGCGTATCAGGGGTTAATGAAAAACTGTTTTTT. It yields the protein CASSVSGVNEKLFF.

By proportion, this clone is medium-sized. The chain combines TRBV6-5 with TRBJ1-2; D is perhaps TRBD1 (5 bases). This CDR3 comprises 14 residues. Trimming cost V 3 bases and J 6 bases, with 14 bases left between them. From germline, CDR1 is MNHEY and CDR2 SVGAGI. The CDR3 is CASSYKGGGDGYTF. The CDR3, as DNA: TGTGCCAGCAGTTATAAAGGCGGGGGGGATGGCTACACCTTC.

The rearrangement links TRBV7-9 to TRBJ1-5; unclear D gene. Germline values: CDR1 SEHNR, CDR2 FQNEAQ (reference sequence). V was cut by 1 base and J by 3 bases, with 7 bases left in between. This CDR3 comprises 14 residues. The CDR3 here is CASSLDSFNQPQHF. The CDR3 DNA is TGTGCCAGCAGCTTAGACAGTTTCAATCAGCCCCAGCATTTT.

This sequence joins TRBV9 and TRBJ2-7, with 12 bases lining up with TRBD2. Trimming took 2 bases from V and 4 from J; bases not matched to a gene: 4. The CDR3 totals 15 residues. In germline, CDR1 is SGDLS, CDR2 YYNGEE. CDR3 amino acids: CASSVLAGGSYEQYF. The CDR3 DNA reads TGTGCCAGCAGCGTCCTAGCGGGAGGGTCTTACGAGCAGTACTTC.